These 16 T cell receptor beta chains were all obtained from the same sample, sequenced in a study of blood T cells in healthy people across ages. Through a sample-barcoded 5' primer and a J-beta primer mix, a second PCR was run for roughly 6 to 12 cycles. TCRdb redid the calling of the 5' RACE reads with MiXCR, one entry per CDR3 protein. The sample holds 650,000 to 1,000,000 distinct CDR3 sequences, roughly 35% seen once. Sequencing was done on a sample of blood. The receptors here all came from a man between 18 and 35 years old in good health.

This chain uses TRBV7-9 with TRBJ2-1; no firm D call. Germline assignment: CDR1 SEHNR and CDR2 FQNEAQ (reference sequence). With 5 bases removed from V and 4 bases from J, the gap between germline ends came to 21 bases. The CDR3 loop spans 17 amino acids. CDR3 sequence: CASSHGPAANPYNEQFF. CDR3 in DNA: TGTGCCAGCAGCCATGGTCCGGCAGCCAATCCTTACAATGAGCAGTTCTTC.

This clonotype has a handful of counts. The chain employs TRBV20-1 and TRBJ1-1, with D uncertain. Per germline, CDR1 DFQATT and CDR2 SNEGSKA (reference sequence). Trimming removed 0 bases from V and 3 bases from J, with 5 bases in between. This CDR3 spans 12 amino acids. The CDR3 is CSARERYTEAFF. The CDR3 DNA reads TGCAGTGCTAGAGAACGGTACACTGAAGCTTTCTTT.

The chain combines TRBV4-1 with TRBJ1-6; no firm D call. The ends were cut back, 0 bases at V and 8 bases at J, with 14 bases in the middle. The V gene's germline CDR1 is MGHRA and CDR2 YSYEKL. The CDR3 is made up of 16 amino acids. The CDR3 region is CASSQEEGLAHSPLHF. Here the CDR3 DNA reads TGCGCCAGCAGCCAAGAAGAGGGTCTTGCCCATTCACCCCTCCACTTT.

The DNA of the CDR3 is TGTGCCAGCAGCCCACCTAGCGGGGGGCGCACAGATACGCAGTATTTT. Translated: CASSPPSGGRTDTQYF. This chain links TRBV7-2 with TRBJ2-3; 11 bases agree with TRBD2. The CDR3 consists of 16 residues. Losses at the gene ends were 5 bases for V and 1 base for J; bases not matched to a gene: 5. Germline lookup yields CDR1 SGHTA and CDR2 FQGNSA.

J is TRBJ2-7 and V is TRBV5-1; TRBD1 matches 11 bases. Germline assignment: CDR1 SGHRS and CDR2 YFSETQ. The V and J ends lost 4 bases and 2 bases, in that order; junction bases with no gene match: 2. The CDR3 has 14 amino acids. The CDR3 sequence is CASSGTGGAYEQYF. The CDR3 DNA sequence: TGCGCCAGCAGCGGGACAGGGGGAGCCTACGAGCAGTACTTC.

This clonotype was observed at least ten times. J is TRBJ2-7 and V is TRBV5-1; no clear D. The V gene's germline CDR1 is SGHRS and CDR2 YFSETQ. Trimming stripped 0 bases from V and 7 bases from J, with 23 bases between. This CDR3 contains 17 residues. The CDR3: CASSLASPILRPGEQYF. The CDR3 DNA is TGCGCCAGCAGCTTGGCAAGCCCGATCCTACGCCCTGGGGAGCAGTACTTC.

This clonotype was seen at least ten times. This chain uses TRBV20-1 with TRBJ1-4; 7 bases fit TRBD1. This CDR3 is built from 13 residues. Germline V gene data show CDR1 as DFQATT and CDR2 as SNEGSKA (reference sequence). V lost 6 bases and J lost 8; bases outside the gene matches: 9. CDR3 nucleotides: TGCAGTGCCAACCGGGACAGTAGGGAAAAACTGTTTTTT. The encoded protein is CSANRDSREKLFF.

The rearrangement uses TRBV7-8 and TRBJ1-1; tentatively, D is TRBD1 (6 bases). Germline values: CDR1 SGHVS, CDR2 FQNEAQ. V lost 2 bases and J 2 bases, leaving 12 bases between the germline ends. The CDR3 is 15 amino acids. CDR3 nucleotide sequence: TGTGCCAGCAGCTTAAGTGGGGGGGCCAACACTGAAGCTTTCTTT. Encoded protein: CASSLSGGANTEAFF.

This clonotype was seen many times. In DNA form, the CDR3 reads TGTGCCAGCAGCTCCAAGCGGGGGGGATTCTACAATGAGCAGTTCTTC. Its protein product is CASSSKRGGFYNEQFF. V is TRBV7-3 and J is TRBJ2-1, with 10 bases fitting TRBD2. The CDR3 has 16 amino acids. Per germline, CDR1 SGHTA and CDR2 FQGTGA. The ends lost 4 bases at V and 3 bases at J; junction bases unmatched: 6.

V is TRBV4-1 and J is TRBJ1-2; TRBD1 might be the D (6 bases). Germline lookup yields CDR1 MGHRA and CDR2 YSYEKL. Trimming took 3 bases from V and 4 from J, leaving 18 bases between them. The CDR3 spans 16 residues. The CDR3 DNA reads TGCGCCAGCAGCCAGGTTCCCCAGGGGTCCCTCTATGGCTACACCTTC. It specifies CASSQVPQGSLYGYTF.

This clonotype was picked up many times. The chain employs TRBV20-1 and TRBJ1-2; D gene uncertain. The CDR3 spans 12 residues. CDR1 DFQATT and CDR2 SNEGSKA come from the germline V gene (reference sequence). V shed 0 bases and J shed 7 bases, with 9 bases lying between them. The CDR3 loop is CSARDLRSGYTF. The CDR3 DNA reads TGCAGTGCTAGAGACCTACGGTCTGGCTACACCTTC.

This clonotype was counted a few times. The chain recombines TRBV19 with TRBJ2-1, with TRBD1 as a possible D gene (6 bases). Trimming stripped 6 bases from V and 8 bases from J, with 14 bases between. The V gene's germline CDR1 is LNHDA and CDR2 SQIVND (reference sequence). This CDR3 is 13 amino acids long. The CDR3 sequence is CASSPPGDHEQFF. The CDR3 nucleotides read TGTGCCAGTAGCCCCCCAGGGGATCATGAGCAGTTCTTC.

In its sample, this clonotype was seen many times. This chain joins TRBV9 and TRBJ2-5; no clear D gene. This CDR3 has 14 residues. Per germline, CDR1 SGDLS and CDR2 YYNGEE. Trimming removed 3 bases at V and 2 bases at J, with 11 bases between. For the CDR3, the DNA is TGTGCCAGCAGCGCTCATACCAAACAAGAGACCCAGTACTTC. Its translation: CASSAHTKQETQYF.

The chain couples TRBV2 to TRBJ2-1; weak D call: TRBD1 (7 bases). Looked up from germline, CDR1 is SNHLY and CDR2 is FYNNEI. Between the trimmed V and J ends, which lost 1 base and 3 bases, there was a span of 22 bases. The CDR3 is 19 residues long. CDR3 sequence: CASSEEGGQKTINYNEQFF. CDR3 nucleotide sequence: TGTGCCAGCAGTGAAGAGGGGGGACAGAAAACCATAAACTACAATGAGCAGTTCTTC.

The V gene is TRBV4-3, the J gene TRBJ1-4; tentatively, D is TRBD1 (5 bases). Per germline, CDR1 LGHNA and CDR2 YSLEER. Trimming stripped 0 bases from V and 8 bases from J, with 22 bases between. CDR3 length: 18 amino acids. The CDR3 protein is CASSQDSRAGLIGEKLFF. The CDR3 DNA follows: TGCGCCAGCAGCCAAGATTCTCGAGCAGGGCTGATAGGGGAAAAACTGTTTTTT.

This clonotype was detected only a few times. This sequence joins TRBV28 and TRBJ2-3; 11 nucleotides match TRBD2. Germline trimming cut 3 bases from V and 1 base from J; bases unmatched to any gene: 6. Germline lookup yields CDR1 MDHEN and CDR2 SYDVKM. The CDR3 consists of 17 residues. CDR3 in amino acids: CASSFSATSGGTDTQYF. The CDR3 region has the DNA TGTGCCAGCAGTTTCTCCGCGACTAGCGGGGGCACAGATACGCAGTATTTT.